These 27 T cell receptor beta chains share one sample of origin, sequenced in a study of cytomegalovirus exposure and HLA in healthy donors. With 60 Vbeta and 13 Jbeta primers, the PCR was carried out. Libraries were prepared by immunoSEQ multiplex PCR; TCRdb keeps only in-frame clonotypes and omits some of them. The repertoire holds approximately 150,000 clones, 75% to 80% seen once, with around 5.9% in the top ten. Sample: PBMCs. The receptors were gathered from a middle-aged woman in good health and CMV-seropositive.

This rearrangement joins TRBV29-1 to TRBJ2-3, with D unresolved. This CDR3 spans 10 amino acids. V was pared by 7 bases and J by 5 bases, with 7 bases between. Germline CDR1 and CDR2: SQVTM and ANQGSEA. This chain's CDR3 is CSGLVDTQYF. Here the CDR3 DNA reads TGCAGCGGATTAGTAGATACGCAGTATTTT.

In this sample, this clone turned up once. This sequence joins TRBV5-8 and TRBJ1-3; D may be TRBD1 (5 bases). The CDR3 runs 15 residues. From germline, CDR1 is SGHTS and CDR2 YDEGEE. V was pared by 7 bases and J by 0 bases, with 14 bases between. Here the CDR3 reads CASPQGSGSGNTIYF. The CDR3 DNA sequence: TGTGCCAGCCCCCAGGGTAGCGGCTCTGGAAACACCATATATTTT.

Only a few counts were recorded for this clone. J is TRBJ2-6 and V is TRBV2, with D possibly TRBD2 on 5 matching bases. The germline CDR1 and CDR2 sequences are SNHLY and FYNNEI. The CDR3 is 14 residues long. V dropped 6 bases and J dropped 0 bases, with 6 bases sitting between them. CDR3: CASRRDSGANVLTF. CDR3 nucleotide sequence: TGTGCCAGCAGGAGGGACTCTGGGGCCAACGTCCTGACTTTC.

The chain links TRBV2 to TRBJ2-5; D perhaps matches TRBD2 (6 bases). Per germline, CDR1 SNHLY and CDR2 FYNNEI. Trimming pared 6 bases from V and 4 bases from J, leaving 12 bases between. This CDR3 has 13 amino acids. CDR3 residues: CASSGLPPETQYF. The DNA of the CDR3 is TGTGCCAGCAGCGGACTACCACCAGAGACCCAGTACTTC.

The J gene is TRBJ2-5, the V gene TRBV5-6; 8 nucleotides line up with TRBD2. Per germline, CDR1 SGHDT and CDR2 YYEEEE. V was pared by 5 bases and J by 3 bases, with 9 bases of the junction left unmatched. CDR3 size: 15 residues. The CDR3 coding sequence is TGTGCCAGCAGTCGGCGCGGGGGGCTGGAAGAGACCCAGTACTTC. Amino acids: CASSRRGGLEETQYF.

V gene TRBV7-9 combines with J gene TRBJ2-7, with 11 positions matching TRBD2. The CDR3 consists of 17 residues. The germline CDR1 and CDR2 sequences are SEHNR and FQNEAQ (reference sequence). V lost 1 base and J lost 1; bases outside the gene matches: 6. In nucleotides, the CDR3 is TGTGCCAGCAGCTTAGTTATAGGGACTAGCGGTTCCTACGAGCAGTACTTC. This sequence encodes CASSLVIGTSGSYEQYF.

The gene calls are TRBV5-1 and TRBJ2-1, with TRBD2 matching over 7 bases. J lost 3 bases, V lost 4 bases, and 7 bases had no gene match. Germline V gives CDR1 SGHRS, CDR2 YFSETQ. The CDR3 length is 15 residues. The CDR3 region is CASSPSGNDYNEQFF. The DNA for the CDR3 is TGCGCCAGCAGCCCTAGCGGAAACGACTACAATGAGCAGTTCTTC.

This chain links TRBV6-5 with TRBJ2-7; TRBD2 agrees at 12 bases. This CDR3 contains 15 residues. Looked up from germline, CDR1 is MNHEY and CDR2 is SVGAGI. Unmatched junction bases numbered 5, after V lost 5 bases and J lost 3 bases. The chain's CDR3 is CASSPRLAGDYEQYF. The CDR3 DNA reads as TGTGCCAGCAGTCCCCGACTAGCGGGAGACTACGAGCAGTACTTC.

V gene TRBV7-2 combines with J gene TRBJ2-1; TRBD2 agrees at 11 bases. V lost 4 bases and J lost 3; bases outside the gene matches: 5. CDR3 length equals 16 residues. Germline CDR1 is SGHTA and CDR2 is FQGNSA. Here the CDR3 DNA reads TGTGCCAGCAGCTCGGGACTAGCGGTAAACTACAATGAGCAGTTCTTC. Residues: CASSSGLAVNYNEQFF.

J is TRBJ2-5 and V is TRBV9, with 7 nucleotides matching TRBD1. This CDR3 has 15 amino acids. The germline gives CDR1 SGDLS, CDR2 YYNGEE. The trim removed 3 bases at V and 1 base at J, leaving 6 bases unmatched. This CDR3 reads CASSDAGTAQETQYF. In nucleotides, the CDR3 is TGTGCCAGCAGCGACGCCGGGACAGCCCAAGAGACCCAGTACTTC. The full variable domain, with the rest looked up from reference TRBV9 and TRBJ2-5, is DSGVTQTPKHLITATGQRVTLRCSPRSGDLSVYWYQQSLDQGLQFLIQYYNGEERAKGNILERFSAQQFPDLHSELNLSSLELGDSALYFCASSDAGTAQETQYFGPGTRLLVL.

This chain links TRBV27 with TRBJ2-1; unclear D gene. CDR3 length: 13 residues. Germline CDR1 and CDR2: MNHEY and SMNVEV (reference sequence). Trimming stripped 6 bases from V and 0 bases from J, with 6 bases between. The CDR3 reads CASSLSSYNEQFF. The CDR3 bases are TGTGCCAGCAGCCTCAGCTCCTACAATGAGCAGTTCTTC.

This clone was recorded a few times. This same CDR3 is encoded by further DNA sequences in the sample. V is TRBV7-9 and J is TRBJ1-5; 8 positions match TRBD1. This CDR3 is built from 14 residues. J lost 7 bases, V lost 5 bases, and 7 bases had no gene match. The germline CDR1 and CDR2 sequences are SEHNR and FQNEAQ (reference sequence). The CDR3 sequence is CASSLGQGGQPQHF. CDR3 in DNA: TGTGCCAGCAGCCTCGGACAGGGAGGCCAGCCCCAGCATTTT.

The chain recombines TRBV5-1 with TRBJ2-7, with 8 bases that match TRBD2. V gave up 0 bases and J gave up 3 bases; unmatched junction bases: 11. CDR3 size: 17 residues. The germline CDR1 and CDR2 sequences are SGHRS and YFSETQ. CDR3 sequence reads: CASSLGLAGTIGYEQYF. CDR3 in DNA: TGCGCCAGCAGCTTGGGGCTAGCGGGCACTATAGGCTACGAGCAGTACTTC.

The chain carries TRBV19 and TRBJ1-4; 7 nucleotides match TRBD1. The CDR3 runs to 15 residues. The germline V gene encodes CDR1 LNHDA and CDR2 SQIVND (reference sequence). The trim removed 6 bases at V and 6 bases at J, leaving 10 bases unmatched. The CDR3 DNA is TGTGCCAGTAGGGACCCGGGACAGTCCTATGAAAAACTGTTTTTT. Translating it yields CASRDPGQSYEKLFF.

The rearrangement joins TRBV4-1 to TRBJ1-2; D is possibly TRBD1 (5 bases). Trimming pared 1 base from V and 2 bases from J, leaving 14 bases between. The CDR3 loop spans 16 amino acids. The germline V gene has CDR1 MGHRA and CDR2 YSYEKL. The DNA of the CDR3 is TGCGCCAGCAGCCAAGCCCCGGGGGAACGGAACTATGGCTACACCTTC. Encoded protein: CASSQAPGERNYGYTF.

V and J are TRBV6-5 and TRBJ2-1; possible D gene TRBD1, 6 bases. The V gene's germline CDR1 is MNHEY and CDR2 SVGAGI. This CDR3 spans 14 amino acids. Trimming took off 7 bases at V and 5 bases at J, with 15 bases between the two ends. CDR3 DNA sequence: TGTGCCAGCACCCCAAGGGGGTGGCACAATGAGCAGTTCTTC. Protein: CASTPRGWHNEQFF.

The chain carries TRBV5-4 and TRBJ2-3; 10 bases line up with TRBD1. CDR3 length: 15 amino acids. Per the germline V gene, CDR1 is SGHNT and CDR2 is YYREEE (reference sequence). Losses at the gene ends were 4 bases for V and 3 bases for J; bases not matched to a gene: 5. The chain's CDR3 is CASSVGQGKTDTQYF. As DNA, the CDR3 is TGTGCCAGCAGCGTGGGACAGGGGAAAACAGATACGCAGTATTTT.

The V gene is TRBV5-6, the J gene TRBJ2-5, with TRBD2 matching 11 bases. This CDR3 has 18 amino acids. CDR1 SGHDT and CDR2 YYEEEE come from the germline V gene. The V segment lost 0 bases and the J segment 7 bases; nucleotides outside the gene matches: 14. In DNA form, the CDR3 reads TGTGCCAGCAGCTTGGTCCTCCCTAGCGGGAGGCTGTTCGGGACCCAGTACTTC. Protein sequence: CASSLVLPSGRLFGTQYF.

The gene calls are TRBV11-2 and TRBJ1-1; D call uncertain. Germline V lookup: CDR1 SGHAT, CDR2 FQNNGV. The CDR3 totals 17 residues. V lost 3 bases and J 4 bases, leaving 21 bases between the germline ends. CDR3 loop: CASSLRVGRGRGTEAFF. The CDR3, as DNA: TGTGCCAGCAGCTTGAGGGTCGGGAGAGGGCGGGGCACTGAAGCTTTCTTT.

This clone showed up just a few times. V gene TRBV7-2 combines with J gene TRBJ1-1, with 9 nucleotides matching TRBD1. V shed 1 base, J shed 8 bases, and the junction held 2 bases outside the gene matches. There are 13 residues in the CDR3. Per germline, CDR1 SGHTA and CDR2 FQGNSA. CDR3 region: CASSLVGTGEAFF. The CDR3 DNA sequence: TGTGCCAGCAGCTTAGTAGGGACAGGGGAAGCTTTCTTT.

The rearrangement joins TRBV9 to TRBJ1-1; 7 nucleotides line up with TRBD1. Trimming took 0 bases from V and 1 from J; bases not matched to a gene: 6. The CDR3 sequence is 16 residues long. In germline, CDR1 is SGDLS, CDR2 YYNGEE. DNA for the CDR3: TGTGCCAGCAGCGTAGTGCCGGGACAGCAGAACACTGAAGCTTTCTTT. Its translation: CASSVVPGQQNTEAFF.

The genes are TRBV19 and TRBJ1-5; D ambiguous. This CDR3 contains 15 residues. Germline V CDR1 and CDR2: LNHDA, SQIVND (reference sequence). V was shortened by 1 base and J by 0 bases, with 7 bases between the two germline ends. The CDR3 nucleotides read TGTGCCAGTAGTATAGTCCCCTATAGCAATCAGCCCCAGCATTTT. This gives the protein CASSIVPYSNQPQHF.

The V call is TRBV5-8, the J call TRBJ2-7, with a possible D match to TRBD1 (6 bases). CDR3 length: 14 amino acids. Per the germline V gene, CDR1 is SGHTS and CDR2 is YDEGEE. V lost 3 bases and J 5 bases, leaving 15 bases between the germline ends. The CDR3 is CASSWRTAPNEQYF. The CDR3 DNA is TGTGCCAGCAGCTGGCGGACAGCCCCTAACGAGCAGTACTTC.

A single count supports this clone. The chain carries TRBV28 and TRBJ2-3, with TRBD2 matching 10 bases. V shed 3 bases, J shed 1 base, and the junction held 4 bases outside the gene matches. CDR1 is MDHEN and CDR2 is SYDVKM in the germline V gene. This CDR3 comprises 16 residues. CDR3 amino acids: CASSLDLAGGTDTQYF. Written as DNA, the CDR3 is TGTGCCAGCAGTTTGGACCTAGCGGGGGGCACAGATACGCAGTATTTT.

The chain is built from TRBV10-3 and TRBJ2-1; 11 nucleotides line up with TRBD2. V was clipped by 6 bases and J by 0 bases; unmatched bases: 4. CDR3 size: 16 residues. CDR1 is ENHRY and CDR2 is SYGVKD in the germline V gene. CDR3 DNA: TGTGCCATCAGGGGGACTAGCGGTTTCTCCTACAATGAGCAGTTCTTC. Its translation: CAIRGTSGFSYNEQFF.

This clone was recorded once. CDR3 in DNA: TGTGCCAGCAGGAGAGGAGGGACTAGCGGGAGTTACGAGCAGTACTTC. Amino acids: CASRRGGTSGSYEQYF. This chain links TRBV28 with TRBJ2-7; 14 bases fit TRBD2. This CDR3 spans 16 amino acids. Germline values: CDR1 MDHEN, CDR2 SYDVKM. With 6 bases clipped from V and 4 bases from J, the junction kept 8 bases outside the gene matches.

This chain uses TRBV27 with TRBJ1-5, with D tentatively TRBD1 (5 bases). CDR1 and CDR2 (germline): MNHEY, SMNVEV (reference sequence). The CDR3 runs to 15 residues. Deletions cut 8 bases from V and 4 bases from J, with 18 bases between. The CDR3 sequence: CASSGSGGVNQPQHF. The CDR3 coding sequence is TGTGCCAGCTCGGGGAGTGGAGGGGTTAATCAGCCCCAGCATTTT.